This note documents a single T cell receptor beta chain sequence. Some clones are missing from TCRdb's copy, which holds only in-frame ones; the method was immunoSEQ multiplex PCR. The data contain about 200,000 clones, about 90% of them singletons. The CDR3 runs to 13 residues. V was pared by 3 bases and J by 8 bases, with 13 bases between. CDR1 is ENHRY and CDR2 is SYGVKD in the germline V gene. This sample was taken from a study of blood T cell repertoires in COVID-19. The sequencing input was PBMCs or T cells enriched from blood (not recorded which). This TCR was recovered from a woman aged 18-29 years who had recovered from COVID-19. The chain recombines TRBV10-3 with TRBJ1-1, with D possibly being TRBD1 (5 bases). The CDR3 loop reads CAISELRGNEAFF. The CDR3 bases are TGTGCCATCAGTGAATTAAGGGGCAACGAAGCTTTCTTT.